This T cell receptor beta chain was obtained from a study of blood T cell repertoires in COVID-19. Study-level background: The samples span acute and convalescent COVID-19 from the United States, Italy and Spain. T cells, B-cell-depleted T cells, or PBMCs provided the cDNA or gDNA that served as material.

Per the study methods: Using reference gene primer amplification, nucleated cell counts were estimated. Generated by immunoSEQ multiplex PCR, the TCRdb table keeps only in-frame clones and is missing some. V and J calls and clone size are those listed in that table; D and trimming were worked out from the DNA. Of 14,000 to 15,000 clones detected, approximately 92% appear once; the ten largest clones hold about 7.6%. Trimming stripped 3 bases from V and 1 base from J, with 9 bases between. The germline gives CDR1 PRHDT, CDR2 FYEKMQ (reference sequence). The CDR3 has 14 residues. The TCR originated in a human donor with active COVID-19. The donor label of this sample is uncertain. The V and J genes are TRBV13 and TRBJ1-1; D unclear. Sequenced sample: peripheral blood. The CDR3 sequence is CASSFGQRNTEAFF. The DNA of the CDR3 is TGTGCCAGCAGCTTTGGGCAGAGGAACACTGAAGCTTTCTTT.